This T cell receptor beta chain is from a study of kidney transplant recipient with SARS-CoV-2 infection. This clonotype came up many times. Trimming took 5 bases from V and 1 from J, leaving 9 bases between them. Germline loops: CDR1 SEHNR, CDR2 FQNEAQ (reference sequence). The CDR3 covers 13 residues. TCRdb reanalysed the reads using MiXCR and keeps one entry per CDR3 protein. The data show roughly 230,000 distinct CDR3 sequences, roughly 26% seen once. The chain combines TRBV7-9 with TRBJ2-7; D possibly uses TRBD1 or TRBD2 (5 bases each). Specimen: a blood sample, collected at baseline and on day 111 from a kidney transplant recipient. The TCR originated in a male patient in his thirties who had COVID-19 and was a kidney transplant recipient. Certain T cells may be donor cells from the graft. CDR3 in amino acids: CASSGDDSYEQYF. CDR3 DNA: TGTGCCAGCAGCGGGGACGATTCCTACGAGCAGTACTTC.